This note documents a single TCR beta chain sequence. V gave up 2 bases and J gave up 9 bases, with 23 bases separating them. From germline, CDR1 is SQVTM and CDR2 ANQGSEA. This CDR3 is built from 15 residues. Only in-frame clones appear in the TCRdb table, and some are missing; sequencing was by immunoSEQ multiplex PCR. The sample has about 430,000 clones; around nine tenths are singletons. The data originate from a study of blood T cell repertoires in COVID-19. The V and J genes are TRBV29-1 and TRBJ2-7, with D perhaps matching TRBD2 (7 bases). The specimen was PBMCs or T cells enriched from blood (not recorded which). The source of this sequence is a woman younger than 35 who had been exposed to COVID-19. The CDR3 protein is CSVERDITGTNGQYF. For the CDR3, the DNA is TGCAGCGTTGAAAGGGATATCACAGGGACTAACGGGCAGTACTTC.